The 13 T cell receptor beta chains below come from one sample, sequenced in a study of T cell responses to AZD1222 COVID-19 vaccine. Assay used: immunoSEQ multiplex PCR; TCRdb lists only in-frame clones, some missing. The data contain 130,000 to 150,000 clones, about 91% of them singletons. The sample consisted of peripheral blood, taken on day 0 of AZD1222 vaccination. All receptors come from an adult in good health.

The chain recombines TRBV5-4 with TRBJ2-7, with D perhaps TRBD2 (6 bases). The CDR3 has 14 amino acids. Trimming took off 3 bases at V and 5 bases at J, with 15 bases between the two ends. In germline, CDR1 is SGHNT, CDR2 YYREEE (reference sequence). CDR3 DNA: TGTGCCAGCAGCTCGCAGTCGCGGGGCAACGAGCAGTACTTC. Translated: CASSSQSRGNEQYF.

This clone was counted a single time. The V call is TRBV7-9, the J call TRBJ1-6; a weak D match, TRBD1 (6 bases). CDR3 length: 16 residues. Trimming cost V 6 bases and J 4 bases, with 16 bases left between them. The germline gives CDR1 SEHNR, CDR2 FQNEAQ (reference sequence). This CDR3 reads CASSKAGTQYNSPLHF. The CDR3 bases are TGTGCCAGCAGTAAGGCCGGGACACAGTATAATTCACCCCTCCACTTT.

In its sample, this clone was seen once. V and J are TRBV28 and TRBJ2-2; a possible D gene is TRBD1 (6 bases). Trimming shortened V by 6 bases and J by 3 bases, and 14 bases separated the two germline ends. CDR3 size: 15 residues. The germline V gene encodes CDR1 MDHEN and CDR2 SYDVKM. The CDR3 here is CASSLYHRDTGELFF. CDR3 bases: TGTGCCAGCAGCTTGTACCACAGGGACACCGGGGAGCTGTTTTTT. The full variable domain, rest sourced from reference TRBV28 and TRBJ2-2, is DVKVTQSSRYLVKRTGEKVFLECVQDMDHENMFWYRQDPGLGLRLIYFSYDVKMKEKGDIPEGYSVSREKKERFSLILESASTNQTSMYLCASSLYHRDTGELFFGEGSRLTVL.

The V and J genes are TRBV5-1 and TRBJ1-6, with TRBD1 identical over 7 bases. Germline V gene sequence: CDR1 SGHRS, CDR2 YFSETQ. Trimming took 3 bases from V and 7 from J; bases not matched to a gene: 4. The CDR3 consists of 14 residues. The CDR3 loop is CASSYGQENSPLHF. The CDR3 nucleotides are TGCGCCAGCAGCTACGGACAGGAGAATTCACCCCTCCACTTT.

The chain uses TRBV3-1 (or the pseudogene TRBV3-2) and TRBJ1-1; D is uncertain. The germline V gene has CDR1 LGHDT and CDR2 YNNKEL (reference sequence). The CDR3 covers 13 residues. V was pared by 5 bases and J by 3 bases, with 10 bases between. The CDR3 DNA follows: TGTGCCAGCAGCTTTGGTCCAGACACTGAAGCTTTCTTT. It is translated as CASSFGPDTEAFF.

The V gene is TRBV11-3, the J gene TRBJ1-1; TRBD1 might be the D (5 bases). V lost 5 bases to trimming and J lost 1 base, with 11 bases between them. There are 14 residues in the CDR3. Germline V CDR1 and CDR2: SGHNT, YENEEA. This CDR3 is CASSPGSGNTEAFF. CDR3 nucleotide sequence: TGTGCCAGCAGCCCAGGGTCGGGGAACACTGAAGCTTTCTTT.

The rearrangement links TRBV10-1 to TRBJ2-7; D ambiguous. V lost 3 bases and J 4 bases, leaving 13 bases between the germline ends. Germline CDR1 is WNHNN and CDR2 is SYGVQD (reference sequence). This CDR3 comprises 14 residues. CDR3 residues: CASSDPNIQYEQYF. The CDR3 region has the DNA TGCGCCAGCAGTGACCCGAATATCCAGTACGAGCAGTACTTC.

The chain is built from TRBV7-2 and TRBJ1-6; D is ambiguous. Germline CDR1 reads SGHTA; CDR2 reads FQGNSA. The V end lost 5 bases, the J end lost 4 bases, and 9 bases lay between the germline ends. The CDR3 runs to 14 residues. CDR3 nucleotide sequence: TGTGCCAGCAGCACGGACGGATATAATTCACCCCTCCACTTT. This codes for CASSTDGYNSPLHF.

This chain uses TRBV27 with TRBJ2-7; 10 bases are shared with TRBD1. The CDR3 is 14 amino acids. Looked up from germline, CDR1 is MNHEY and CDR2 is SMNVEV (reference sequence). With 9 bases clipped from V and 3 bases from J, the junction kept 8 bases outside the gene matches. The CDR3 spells CARSRTGGYYEQYF. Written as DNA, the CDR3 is TGTGCCAGGTCCAGGACAGGGGGATACTACGAGCAGTACTTC.

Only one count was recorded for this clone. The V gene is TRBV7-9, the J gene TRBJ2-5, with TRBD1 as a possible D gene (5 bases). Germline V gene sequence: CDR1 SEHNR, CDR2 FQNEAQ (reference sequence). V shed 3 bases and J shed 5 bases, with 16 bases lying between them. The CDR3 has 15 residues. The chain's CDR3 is CASSLDTSLGETQYF. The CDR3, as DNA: TGTGCCAGCAGCTTGGACACCTCCTTGGGGGAGACCCAGTACTTC.

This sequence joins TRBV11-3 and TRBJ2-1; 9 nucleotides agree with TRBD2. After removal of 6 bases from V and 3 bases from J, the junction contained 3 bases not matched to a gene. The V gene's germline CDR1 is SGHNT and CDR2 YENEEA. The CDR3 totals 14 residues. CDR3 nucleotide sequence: TGTGCCAGCAGACCTAGCGGGATCTACAATGAGCAGTTCTTC. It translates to CASRPSGIYNEQFF.

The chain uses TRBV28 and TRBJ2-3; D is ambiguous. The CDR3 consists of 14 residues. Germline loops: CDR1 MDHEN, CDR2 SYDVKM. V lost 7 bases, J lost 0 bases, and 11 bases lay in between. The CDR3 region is CASITGVSTDTQYF. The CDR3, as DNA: TGTGCCAGCATTACTGGGGTTAGCACAGATACGCAGTATTTT.

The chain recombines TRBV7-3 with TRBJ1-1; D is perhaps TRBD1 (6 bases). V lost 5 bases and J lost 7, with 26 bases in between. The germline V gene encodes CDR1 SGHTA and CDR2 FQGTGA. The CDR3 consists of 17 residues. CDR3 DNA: TGTGCCAGCAGCCCGAACTCTAAAACAGGTATACAGGGTGAAGCTTTCTTT. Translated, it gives CASSPNSKTGIQGEAFF. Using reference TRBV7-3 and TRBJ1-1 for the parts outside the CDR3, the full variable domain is GAGVSQTPSNKVTEKGKYVELRCDPISGHTALYWYRQSLGQGPEFLIYFQGTGAADDSGLPNDRFFAVRPEGSVSTLKIQRTERGDSAVYLCASSPNSKTGIQGEAFFGQGTRLTVV.